The TCR beta chain described here comes from a study of blood T cell repertoires in COVID-19. At the level of the study: T cells, B-cell-depleted T cells, or PBMCs supplied cDNA or gDNA.

V was cut by 1 base and J by 3 bases, with 13 bases left in between. The CDR3 covers 15 residues. Germline V gene sequence: CDR1 MGHRA, CDR2 YSYEKL. As originally analysed: Reference gene primer amplification yielded estimated nucleated cell counts. TCRdb's copy holds only in-frame clones and misses some; the assay was immunoSEQ multiplex PCR. V and J calls and clone size are copied from that table; D and trimming were computed from the DNA. The profile shows under 200,000 clones, roughly 83% of them singletons. The sample was peripheral blood. The receptor's source is a woman aged 35 to 49 with COVID-19, enrolled during active disease. The chain recombines TRBV4-1 with TRBJ2-7; weak D call: TRBD2 (7 bases). In DNA, the CDR3 is TGCGCCAGCAGCCAAGTGAGGGGGGGAAACTACGAGCAGTACTTC. It codes for CASSQVRGGNYEQYF.